The TCR beta chain described here comes from a study of vaccination and CD4 T cells after COVID-19 (dated by TCRdb to the early 2020s). About the study as a whole: Every convalescent patient had a positive nasal swab PCR test for SARS-CoV-2, with mild disease in 9 or 10 patients and severe disease in one. The convalescent cohort comprised six males and four females, including two Hispanic individuals, seven Caucasians, two Asians and one multiracial person. Two doses of either the Pfizer-BioNTech BNT162b2 vaccine (n=8) or the Moderna mRNA-1273 vaccine (n=2) were administered to participants. Post-COVID blood samples from convalescent patients were collected a median of approximately 93 days after diagnosis, with a range of roughly 35 to 170 days. Post-vaccine blood samples were collected a median of approximately eleven weeks after the second vaccine dose, ranging from roughly 14 to 241 days. For stimulating the cultures, overlapping spike peptide pools were used, derived from SARS-CoV-2 as well as from the common cold coronaviruses HCoV-NL63, HCoV-OC43 and HCoV-229E. Control cultures received a CEFX viral epitope pool as the positive control, an HIV-1 Nef peptide pool as the negative control, or no peptide. In around ten COVID-19 convalescent patients and a few infection-naive healthy vaccine recipients, the spike-specific CD4+ TCR repertoire before mRNA vaccination was compared with the repertoire after mRNA vaccination.

CDR1 SGHNT and CDR2 YENEEA are derived from the germline V gene. The CDR3, cysteine through phenylalanine, is 13 amino acids long. Only the CDR3 part of the read is kept: 39 bases, read in frame from the first base. Trimming leaves V shorter by 2 bases and J shorter by 6 bases, with the junction holding 3 bases beyond the gene matches. This sample's treatment or condition label indicates: approximately 10-day PBMC culture with coronavirus spike peptide pools or control peptides (ViraFEST assay). The ViraFEST assay, used in the study, expanded antigen-specific T cells with peptide pools and then identified the expanded clonotypes through TCR sequencing. Positive SARS-CoV-2 PCR tests in the convalescent patients dated from March to December 2020, before Alpha, Beta and Delta variants emerged in the United States. PBMCs were cultured at around 2 million per well in IMDM supplemented with approximately 5.4% human AB serum and around 10 IU/ml IL-2, with approximately 9.5 ug/ml peptide pools added. On days 3 and 7, half of the culture medium was replaced with fresh IL-2-containing medium. CD4+ T cells were isolated after 10 days of culture through negative selection using the EasySep CD4+ T cell isolation kit. Ficoll-Paque Plus gradient centrifugation was used to isolate PBMCs from whole blood, and the isolated PBMCs were then either used fresh or cryopreserved at -140C. Culture conditions were generally each tested in triplicate wells.

General study outcomes and caveats: In convalescent patients, nearly all vaccine-specific clones (304 of 307) were found to be mono-reactive for SARS-CoV-2 spike rather than cross-reactive with common cold coronaviruses. The median count of SARS-CoV-2-reactive clonotypes went up from around 21 after infection to a few dozen after vaccination, although the change was not significant. Only a relatively small number of convalescent patients were included in the study, and early timepoints following natural infection were not analyzed. Among convalescent patients, a median about 86% of the SARS-CoV-2-reactive clones seen after vaccination appeared only after vaccination, which suggests priming specific to the vaccine.

The protocol used for the library was PCR. At the Johns Hopkins FTIC core, DNA from the cultured CD4+ T cells underwent TCR sequencing with the Oncomine TCR Beta short-read assay. The QIAamp micro DNA kit was used to extract genomic DNA from the cultured CD4+ T cells. The Oncomine TCR Beta libraries from cultured CD4+ T cells were pooled using unique dual indexes and then sequenced on an Illumina iSeq 100. The paper's data handling went like this. Non-productive sequences were removed, and CDR3s that did not start with C, did not end with F or W, or were shorter than 7 amino acids were discarded. Antigen-specific clonotypes were identified using the MANAFEST web application through comparison of peptide-stimulated wells with reference and other culture wells. For a clone to be called positive, the clone needed an FDR below 0.05, an odds ratio above 5, and a productive frequency above 0.1% in at least two of three replicate wells. Cross-reactive clonotypes were defined as significantly expanded in both SARS-CoV-2 spike wells and at least one common cold coronavirus spike condition. Levenshtein distances (stringdist) and unrooted phylogenetic trees (ape) in R version 3.6.1 were used to assess CDR3 homology. The raw public data were reprocessed by TCRdb itself: fastp quality trimming at Q25, MiXCR clonotype calling, in-frame beta chains only. Each entry merges the rows of one CDR3 protein and shows their most common DNA and genes. TCRdb's processing, not the study's, gives the V and J calls here. This sample is represented by approximately 7,200 distinct CDR3 sequences; around 60% of them were singletons. The ten largest make up less than 40% of the sample.

In regard to this clonotype: Which antigen it targets is not known. Base qualities are not recorded, but no much larger clone differs from it by a single base.

This clonotype was obtained from a human donor who had recovered from COVID-19. The V and J genes are TRBV11-3 and TRBJ1-2; the junction holds 7 bases that match TRBD1. Sequenced input: CD4+ T cells from blood, cultured in vitro. The DNA reads as follows: TGTGCCAGCAGCTTATCAGGGGGTAATGGCTACACCTTC. It translates as CASSLSGGNGYTF.